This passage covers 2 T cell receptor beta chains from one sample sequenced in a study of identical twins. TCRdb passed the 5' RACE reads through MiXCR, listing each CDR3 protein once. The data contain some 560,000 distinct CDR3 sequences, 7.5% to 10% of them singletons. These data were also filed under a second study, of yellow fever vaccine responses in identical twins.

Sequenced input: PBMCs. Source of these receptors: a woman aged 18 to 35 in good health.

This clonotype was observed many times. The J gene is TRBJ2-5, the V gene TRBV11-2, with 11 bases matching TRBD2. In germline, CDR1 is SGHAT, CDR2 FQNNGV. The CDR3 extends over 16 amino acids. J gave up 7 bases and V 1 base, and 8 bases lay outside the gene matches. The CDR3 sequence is CASSLVTSGKRWTQYF. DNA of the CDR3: TGTGCCAGCAGCTTAGTGACTAGCGGGAAGAGGTGGACCCAGTACTTC.

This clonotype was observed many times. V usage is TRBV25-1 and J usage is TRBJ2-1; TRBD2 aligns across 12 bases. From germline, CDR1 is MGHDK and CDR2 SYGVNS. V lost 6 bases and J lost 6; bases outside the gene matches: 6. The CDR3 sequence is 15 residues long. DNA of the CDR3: TGTGCCAGCAGCCAGCTAGCGGGAGGGGTCAATGAGCAGTTCTTC. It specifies CASSQLAGGVNEQFF.